Reported below is one TCR beta chain. The antigen it recognizes is unknown. It has no much larger one-base neighbor in the sample; base qualities were not kept. This entry comes from a study of T cell responses to AZD1222 COVID-19 vaccine (TCRdb year 2021). Broadly, across the study: TCR sequencing was performed for 233 trial participants, of whom some 200 were given two doses of AZD1222 and approximately 25 were given two doses of MenACWY control vaccine. Trial participants were enrolled into age subgroups of 18-55, 56-69 and 70-plus years, which contained about 160, 30 and 59 TCR-sequenced participants, respectively.

The time point label, as the study defines it: about 28 days (+/-7) after the second vaccine dose. AZD1222 recipients with second doses at about 4 weeks or about 12 weeks were pooled, because spike-specific TCR depth and breadth did not differ between schedules. Vaccinee samples came from UK trials COV001 and COV002, including a single-blind randomized controlled phase 2/3 trial of AZD1222 (ChAdOx1 nCoV-19) in healthy adults. For TCRbeta chain sequencing, PBMC samples from trial participants were taken at day 0 and at day 28 after the second dose. What the research found in general, with its limitations: Most participants were white British and females outnumbered males, and the authors suggested that clonal diversity may have been underestimated. Spike-specific TCR breadth and depth rose significantly after two AZD1222 doses compared with day 0 and with MenACWY recipients. Only five or six AZD1222 recipients were SARS-CoV-2 seropositive at baseline, limiting conclusions about previously exposed vaccinees. Reportedly, close to half of the unique spike-specific TCRs recognized epitopes lying outside the regions that are mutated in the B.1.351 and B.1.1.7 variants. The 56-69-year group was small, and its depth increase did not reach significance, likely because of low power. Because no day 14 peak-response samples were available, repertoires were characterized only after the peak T cell response. CD4 TCRs associated with the vaccine covered the entire spike protein, and the dominant responses were in regions 160-218 and 743-854.

V is reduced by 1 base and J by 7 bases, leaving a spacing of 10 bases between them. CDR1 and CDR2 (GTSNPN, SVGIG) derive from the germline V gene (reference sequence). The CDR3 spans 13 residues, from the cysteine through the phenylalanine. The entry retains the CDR3 DNA only, 39 bases that are in frame from base 1. The CDR3 regions of human TCRbeta chains were analyzed by immunosequencing. The study's processing was this. Repertoire TCRs were checked for matches against a reference library of SARS-CoV-2-specific TCRs that had been generated using the MIRA antigen-specificity platform. Breadth was defined as the fraction of unique TCRs that were SARS-CoV-2-associated, and depth was defined as the fraction of total T cells that were SARS-CoV-2-associated. Using the MIRA data, each spike-specific TCR was assigned both to the spike region to which the TCR was reactive and to a CD4 or CD8 class. Log10-transformed breadth and depth values were compared by one-way ANOVA with Sidak's multiple comparisons tests. The table comes from immuneACCESS by way of TCRdb, which keeps in-frame sequences with V and J called. Part of the clones is missing from these tables; in studies checked, under half for an unresolved V gene and the rest for unknown reasons. Clonal size and the V and J genes are those of that table, whereas D and trimming came from the DNA. The sample table holds more than 55,000 clones, of which 89% were seen once. 6% to 7.5% of the sample comes from the top ten.

The sequenced sample was peripheral blood, obtained 28 days after the second AZD1222 dose. This chain joins TRBV30 to TRBJ1-4; the D gene remains uncertain. This TCR was sampled from an adult who received the AZD1222 COVID-19 vaccine. The sequenced DNA is TGTGCCTGGAGTGGCAGTCTTGTTGAAAAACTGTTTTTT. This codes for CAWSGSLVEKLFF.